A single sample is the source of the 30 T cell receptor beta chains below, sequenced in a study of T cells in Graves' hyperthyroidism and ophthalmopathy. Template material for amplifying TCR beta CDR3 regions consisted of RNA transcripts. Initially, a first-round RT-PCR of the TCR CDR3 employed the HTBI primer set. TCRdb redid the calling of the multiplex PCR reads with MiXCR, one entry per CDR3 protein. In the table there are about 560,000 distinct CDR3 sequences, 12% to 15% of which are singletons. Sequencing input: blood. The receptors shown here come from a woman aged 40 to 50 with Graves' hyperthyroidism.

This clonotype has just a few counts. This chain uses TRBV18 with TRBJ1-1, with D possibly matching TRBD1 (6 bases). This CDR3 comprises 15 residues. V was cut by 3 bases and J by 7 bases, with 18 bases left in between. Germline CDR1 reads KGHSH; CDR2 reads LQKENI. In DNA form, the CDR3 reads TGTGCCAGCTCACCCGCCGGGGGGGGGGCCGGTGAAGCTTTCTTT. Its protein product is CASSPAGGGAGEAFF.

This clonotype has more than one count but fewer than ten. This may be a read error: a much more frequent sequence differs by one nucleotide. The rearrangement links TRBV28 to TRBJ1-5; D is perhaps TRBD1 (5 bases). The germline V gene encodes CDR1 MDHEN and CDR2 SYDVKM. CDR3 size: 17 residues. In DNA, the CDR3 is TGTGCCAGCAGTTCCATCTACGGACAAAATAGCAGTCAGCCCCAGCATTTT. This sequence encodes CASSSIYGQNSSQPQHF. Filled out from reference TRBV28 and TRBJ1-5, the complete variable domain reads DVKVTQSSRYLVKRTGEKVFLECVQDMDHENMFWYRQDPGLGLRLIYFSYDVKMKEKGDIPEGYSVSREKKERFSLILESASTNQTSMYLCASSSIYGQNSSQPQHFGDGTRLSIL.

This clonotype was counted at least ten times. The V gene is TRBV5-1, the J gene TRBJ2-1; a weak D match, TRBD2 (6 bases). The germline V gene has CDR1 SGHRS and CDR2 YFSETQ. The CDR3 runs to 15 residues. V was cut by 2 bases and J by 5 bases, with 14 bases left in between. CDR3 sequence (DNA): TGCGCCAGCAGCTTTTTGCGGGACGGTAACAATGAGCAGTTCTTC. It codes for CASSFLRDGNNEQFF. Using reference TRBV5-1 and TRBJ2-1 for the parts outside the CDR3, the full variable domain is KAGVTQTPRYLIKTRGQQVTLSCSPISGHRSVSWYQQTPGQGLQFLFEYFSETQRNKGNFPGRFSGRQFSNSRSEMNVSTLELGDSALYLCASSFLRDGNNEQFFGPGTRLTVL.

This clonotype has at least ten counts. The V call is TRBV2, the J call TRBJ1-4; D not resolved. This CDR3 region has 12 residues. Germline assignment: CDR1 SNHLY and CDR2 FYNNEI. V was pared by 2 bases and J by 2 bases, with 0 bases between. In nucleotides, the CDR3 is TGTGCCAGCAGTGAAACTAATGAAAAACTGTTTTTT. Protein sequence: CASSETNEKLFF.

J is TRBJ2-4 and V is TRBV5-6; unclear D gene. The CDR3 has 12 amino acids. V lost 0 bases to trimming and J lost 7 bases, with 5 bases between them. The germline CDR1 and CDR2 sequences are SGHDT and YYEEEE. The CDR3 spells CASSLVGNIQYF. The CDR3 DNA reads as TGTGCCAGCAGCTTGGTAGGGAACATTCAGTACTTC. Based on the CDR3 plus reference TRBV5-6 and TRBJ2-4, the full variable domain is DAGVTQSPTHLIKTRGQQVTLRCSPKSGHDTVSWYQQALGQGPQFIFQYYEEEERQRGNFPDRFSGHQFPNYSSELNVNALLLGDSALYLCASSLVGNIQYFGAGTRLSVL.

This chain connects TRBV4-1 to TRBJ1-5; the D gene is possibly TRBD1 (6 bases). Germline V gives CDR1 MGHRA, CDR2 YSYEKL. Trimming cost V 5 bases and J 8 bases, with 16 bases left between them. The CDR3 runs to 14 residues. The CDR3 sequence is CASSGGGAREPQHF. DNA for the CDR3: TGCGCCAGCAGCGGGGGGGGGGCTCGGGAGCCCCAGCATTTT.

The V call is TRBV2, the J call TRBJ2-1; D is unresolved. V lost 7 bases to trimming and J lost 5 bases, with 6 bases between them. The germline V gene has CDR1 SNHLY and CDR2 FYNNEI. This CDR3 is 11 amino acids long. CDR3 protein: CASTGDNEQFF. The CDR3 DNA reads as TGTGCCAGCACTGGGGACAATGAGCAGTTCTTC.

This clonotype was observed at least ten times. The chain uses TRBV20-1 and TRBJ2-1, with TRBD2 identical over 10 bases. CDR1 is DFQATT and CDR2 is SNEGSKA in the germline V gene (reference sequence). The CDR3 consists of 16 residues. V lost 1 base to trimming and J lost 1 base; unmatched junction nucleotides: 4. The CDR3 here is CSARAFSGRSYNEQFF. The CDR3 nucleotides read TGCAGTGCTAGAGCCTTTAGCGGGAGGTCCTACAATGAGCAGTTCTTC.

CDR3 amino acids: CASSEATTGANSPLHF. As DNA, the CDR3 is TGTGCCAGCAGTGAAGCAACGACAGGGGCCAATTCACCCCTCCACTTT. The chain carries TRBV6-1 and TRBJ1-6, with 8 bases identical to TRBD1. Germline V gives CDR1 MNHNS, CDR2 SASEGT. The CDR3 runs 16 residues. The V and J ends lost 0 bases and 7 bases, in that order; junction bases with no gene match: 5.

This clonotype was recorded many times. The chain employs TRBV28 and TRBJ2-7, with D hard to call. From germline, CDR1 is MDHEN and CDR2 SYDVKM. The CDR3 has 12 amino acids. Trimming stripped 6 bases from V and 2 bases from J, with 8 bases between. In DNA form, the CDR3 reads TGTGCCAGCAGACATACAGCCTACGAGCAGTACTTC. This sequence encodes CASRHTAYEQYF. Together with reference TRBV28 and TRBJ2-7, the CDR3 gives the full variable domain: DVKVTQSSRYLVKRTGEKVFLECVQDMDHENMFWYRQDPGLGLRLIYFSYDVKMKEKGDIPEGYSVSREKKERFSLILESASTNQTSMYLCASRHTAYEQYFGPGTRLTVT.

The chain has TRBV24-1 and TRBJ2-3; 8 bases are shared with TRBD1. This CDR3 is 12 amino acids long. The junction had 1 base not matched to a gene; V was cut back by 3 bases and J by 9 bases. From germline, CDR1 is KGHDR and CDR2 SFDVKD. The CDR3 DNA reads as TGTGCCACCAGTGATGACAGGGGCACGCAGTATTTT. Protein product: CATSDDRGTQYF.

The sample holds many counts of this clonotype. CDR3 DNA: TGTGCCAGCAGTTTCATAAGTCAGGGGTCGGTCGAGCAGTACTTC. Translating gives CASSFISQGSVEQYF. The chain combines TRBV12-3 or TRBV12-4 with TRBJ2-7, with D perhaps TRBD1 (6 bases). The CDR3 totals 15 residues. Between the trimmed V and J ends, which lost 3 bases and 6 bases, there was a span of 18 bases.

This clonotype was detected ten times or more. The rearrangement links TRBV6-1 to TRBJ1-3; TRBD1 might be the D (6 bases). The germline V gene has CDR1 MNHNS and CDR2 SASEGT. CDR3 length: 14 residues. Trimming stripped 7 bases from V and 4 bases from J, with 14 bases between. The DNA for the CDR3 is TGTGCCAGCAACCTACAGGGACCCGGAAACACCATATATTTT. It specifies CASNLQGPGNTIYF.

This clonotype appeared many times. This rearrangement joins TRBV30 to TRBJ1-4; the D gene is possibly TRBD1 (6 bases). CDR1 and CDR2 from the germline V gene are GTSNPN and SVGIG (reference sequence). The CDR3 consists of 14 residues. Between the trimmed V and J ends, which lost 2 bases and 2 bases, there was a span of 9 bases. The CDR3 coding sequence is TGTGCCTGGAGTCTTACAGGGACTAATGAAAAACTGTTTTTT. Its translation is CAWSLTGTNEKLFF.

The sample holds many counts of this clonotype. CDR3 DNA sequence: TGTGCCAGCAGCCTACAGGTTAATGAGCAGTTCTTC. Translated, it gives CASSLQVNEQFF. This chain connects TRBV3-1 to TRBJ2-1; a weak D match, TRBD1 (5 bases). Germline CDR1 is LGHDT and CDR2 is YNNKEL (reference sequence). The CDR3 totals 12 residues. V dropped 4 bases and J dropped 7 bases, with 8 bases sitting between them.

V is TRBV24-1 and J is TRBJ2-3; D perhaps matches TRBD2 (5 bases). The CDR3 has 14 residues. CDR1 is KGHDR and CDR2 is SFDVKD in the germline V gene. V was pared by 9 bases and J by 0 bases, with 12 bases between. The CDR3: CATGGGGSTDTQYF. CDR3 nucleotide sequence: TGTGCCACCGGAGGCGGCGGTAGCACAGATACGCAGTATTTT.

This clonotype was seen repeatedly, ten times or more. The genes are TRBV12-3 or TRBV12-4 and TRBJ1-2; no definite D call. Trimming took off 6 bases at V and 4 bases at J, with 9 bases between the two ends. This CDR3 has 12 amino acids. The CDR3 here is CASRRSPYGYTF. CDR3 nucleotide sequence: TGTGCCAGCAGAAGATCCCCCTATGGCTACACCTTC.

This clonotype is a singleton in its sample. The gene calls are TRBV15 and TRBJ1-5; 9 bases fit TRBD1. CDR3 length: 15 amino acids. Germline loops: CDR1 LNHNV, CDR2 YYDKDF (reference sequence). V was clipped by 5 bases and J by 9 bases; unmatched bases: 11. In nucleotides, the CDR3 is TGTGCCACCAGCCGGGACAGGGTCCGACATCGGCCCCAGCATTTT. Translation: CATSRDRVRHRPQHF.

This clonotype was found a few times. The J gene is TRBJ2-1, the V gene TRBV30; weak D call: TRBD2 (5 bases). V lost 0 bases to trimming and J lost 4 bases, with 13 bases between them. CDR1 is GTSNPN, CDR2 SVGIG, per germline (reference sequence). CDR3 length equals 15 residues. The CDR3 DNA reads TGTGCCTGGAGTGTACACGGGATTACGTACAATGAGCAGTTCTTC. This translates into CAWSVHGITYNEQFF.

This clonotype has a single count. A read error may be the cause here, since a much bigger clone is one base away. The V and J genes are TRBV28 and TRBJ2-5, with 8 bases aligning to TRBD1. Germline V CDR1 and CDR2: MDHEN, SYDVKM. CDR3 length equals 12 residues. DNA for the CDR3: TGTGACAGCAGGGGGCTGTTGAAGACCCAGTACTTC. As protein: CDSRGLLKTQYF.

This chain connects TRBV19 to TRBJ2-7; the match to TRBD1 covers 7 bases. The trim removed 5 bases at V and 2 bases at J, leaving 9 bases unmatched. Germline-derived CDR1 and CDR2 are LNHDA and SQIVND (reference sequence). The CDR3 spans 15 residues. CDR3 residues: CASSARDSLTYEQYF. The CDR3, as DNA: TGTGCCAGTAGTGCCCGGGACAGCTTGACCTACGAGCAGTACTTC.

A remark on this clonotype: An end of the junction does not agree with germline; a read error may underlie this. V is TRBV4-1 and J is TRBJ1-2; weak D call: TRBD1 (5 bases). This CDR3 is 14 amino acids long. Per germline, CDR1 MGHRA and CDR2 YSYEKL. CDR3 DNA: TGTGCCAGCGGGCCGACAGAGCCCCTCTATGGCTACACCTTC. Its protein product is CASGPTEPLYGYTF.

In DNA, the CDR3 is TGTGCCAGCAGCGGGACTAGCGGGAGTCGAGAGACCCAGTACTTC. It encodes CASSGTSGSRETQYF. This chain connects TRBV13 to TRBJ2-5; 14 nucleotides line up with TRBD2. The trim removed 5 bases at V and 4 bases at J, leaving 3 bases unmatched. CDR1 PRHDT and CDR2 FYEKMQ come from the germline V gene (reference sequence). The CDR3 has 15 residues.

This clonotype appeared a few times. Here the CDR3 reads CASSEVSRAAEAFF. CDR3 in DNA: TGTGCCAGCAGTGAAGTATCCAGGGCAGCTGAAGCTTTCTTT. This chain connects TRBV6-1 to TRBJ1-1; tentatively, D is TRBD1 (5 bases). V gave up 1 base and J gave up 6 bases, with 12 bases separating them. The CDR3 is 14 residues long. Looked up from germline, CDR1 is MNHNS and CDR2 is SASEGT.

V gene TRBV10-3 combines with J gene TRBJ2-7; D remains unclear. The length of the CDR3 is 15 residues. CDR1 ENHRY and CDR2 SYGVKD come from the germline V gene. V lost 2 bases and J 1 base, leaving 12 bases between the germline ends. Written as DNA, the CDR3 is TGTGCCATCAGTGAGGAGGTTTTGGGATCCTACGAGCAGTACTTC. It yields the protein CAISEEVLGSYEQYF.

The chain combines TRBV20-1 with TRBJ2-2; D is undetermined. Trimming removed 5 bases at V and 1 base at J, with 11 bases between. The germline gives CDR1 DFQATT, CDR2 SNEGSKA (reference sequence). The CDR3 sequence is 14 residues long. CDR3 protein: CSAGPRLNTGELFF. In DNA, the CDR3 is TGCAGTGCTGGACCGAGATTGAACACCGGGGAGCTGTTTTTT.

This clonotype was counted ten times or more. The CDR3 DNA reads TGTGCCAGCTGCCCCGGGACAGGGCCCTACAATGAGCAGTTCTTC. Its protein is CASCPGTGPYNEQFF. The chain carries TRBV3-1 and TRBJ2-1, with TRBD1 identical over 9 bases. CDR3 size: 15 residues. Germline V CDR1 and CDR2: LGHDT, YNNKEL (reference sequence). Trimming at V came to 8 bases and at J to 2 bases, leaving 7 bases not matched to a gene.

This clonotype was seen a handful of times. The rearrangement links TRBV6-1 to TRBJ2-5, with D perhaps TRBD2 (6 bases). Germline lookup yields CDR1 MNHNS and CDR2 SASEGT. The CDR3 length is 15 residues. V gave up 5 bases and J gave up 2 bases, with 15 bases separating them. The CDR3 reads CASSYLGSGQETQYF. The CDR3 DNA sequence: TGTGCCAGCAGTTATTTGGGGAGCGGGCAAGAGACCCAGTACTTC.

This clonotype was seen a few times. The rearrangement links TRBV28 to TRBJ2-2, with 9 positions matching TRBD2. The V segment lost 6 bases and the J segment 4 bases; nucleotides outside the gene matches: 12. CDR1 MDHEN and CDR2 SYDVKM come from the germline V gene. CDR3 length: 17 residues. In DNA, the CDR3 is TGTGCCAGCAGCCTAGGTGCGGGAGGGCCGGTCACCGGGGAGCTGTTTTTT. Protein sequence: CASSLGAGGPVTGELFF. The full variable domain, its missing parts supplied by reference TRBV28 and TRBJ2-2, is DVKVTQSSRYLVKRTGEKVFLECVQDMDHENMFWYRQDPGLGLRLIYFSYDVKMKEKGDIPEGYSVSREKKERFSLILESASTNQTSMYLCASSLGAGGPVTGELFFGEGSRLTVL.

This clonotype occurred many times. The chain couples TRBV27 to TRBJ2-1; D is undetermined. This CDR3 is 13 amino acids long. The germline V and J ends were trimmed by 4 bases and 4 bases, with 8 bases remaining between them. Germline V CDR1 and CDR2: MNHEY, SMNVEV (reference sequence). The CDR3 loop is CASSSDLYNEQFF. The CDR3, as DNA: TGTGCCAGCAGTTCGGACCTGTACAATGAGCAGTTCTTC.